Listed here are 31 T cell receptor beta chains from one sample, sequenced in a study of blood T cell repertoires in COVID-19. The table came from immunoSEQ multiplex PCR; TCRdb's copy has only in-frame clones and leaves some out. Seen here are approximately 170,000 clones, approximately 82% observed once, and the top ten hold about an eighth. The sample taken for sequencing was peripheral blood. The source is a man aged 65 to 79 who had recovered from COVID-19.

The chain carries TRBV15 and TRBJ2-4; tentative D call: TRBD2 (5 bases). The CDR3 consists of 15 residues. Germline V CDR1 and CDR2: LNHNV, YYDKDF (reference sequence). The ends were cut back, 0 bases at V and 7 bases at J, with 13 bases in the middle. CDR3 region: CATSRDSGRRNIQYF. CDR3 in DNA: TGTGCCACCAGCAGAGATTCTGGGAGAAGGAACATTCAGTACTTC.

The rearrangement uses TRBV4-3 and TRBJ1-5; perhaps TRBD1 as D (5 bases). Deletions cut 1 base from V and 5 bases from J, with 6 bases between. Germline CDR1 LGHNA, CDR2 YSLEER. This CDR3 spans 13 amino acids. As DNA, the CDR3 is TGCGCCAGCAGCCAAGGACAGCATCAGCCCCAGCATTTT. Translating gives CASSQGQHQPQHF.

The chain carries TRBV6-6 and TRBJ1-1; 7 bases line up with TRBD1. The CDR3 length is 16 residues. Germline CDR1 and CDR2: MNHNY and SVGAGI (reference sequence). V trimming: 5 bases; J trimming: 0 bases; junction bases outside the gene matches: 9. Here the CDR3 DNA reads TGTGCCAGCAGTCACCCCCGGGGACAGCTGAACACTGAAGCTTTCTTT. It encodes CASSHPRGQLNTEAFF.

This chain connects TRBV3-1 (or the pseudogene TRBV3-2) to TRBJ2-7, with 11 bases identical to TRBD1. The CDR3 length is 15 residues. Trimming removed 5 bases from V and 4 bases from J; junction bases left unmatched: 7. CDR1 and CDR2 from the germline V gene are LGHDT and YNNKEL (reference sequence). The CDR3 sequence: CASSLRDRGTYEQYF. DNA for the CDR3: TGTGCCAGCAGCTTACGGGACAGGGGGACGTACGAGCAGTACTTC.

This rearrangement joins TRBV28 to TRBJ1-6, with a weak D call TRBD1 (5 bases). The germline V and J ends were trimmed by 5 bases and 7 bases, with 12 bases remaining between them. The CDR3 contains 14 residues. Germline values: CDR1 MDHEN, CDR2 SYDVKM. The CDR3 loop is CASSPTGTNSPLHF. CDR3 coding DNA: TGTGCCAGCAGTCCAACAGGTACCAATTCACCCCTCCACTTT. Combining the CDR3 with reference TRBV28 and TRBJ1-6 gives the whole variable domain DVKVTQSSRYLVKRTGEKVFLECVQDMDHENMFWYRQDPGLGLRLIYFSYDVKMKEKGDIPEGYSVSREKKERFSLILESASTNQTSMYLCASSPTGTNSPLHFGNGTRLTVT.

This chain connects TRBV19 to TRBJ1-3; D gene uncertain. Per the germline V gene, CDR1 is LNHDA and CDR2 is SQIVND (reference sequence). CDR3 length equals 16 residues. The V gene lost 5 bases and the J gene lost 0 bases, with 14 bases spanning the gap. The CDR3 sequence is CASSSTWSPSGNTIYF. CDR3 in DNA: TGTGCCAGTAGTTCGACATGGTCTCCCTCTGGAAACACCATATATTTT.

V gene TRBV18 combines with J gene TRBJ1-1, with 8 bases aligning to TRBD1. The CDR3 has 15 amino acids. CDR1 and CDR2 from the germline V gene are KGHSH and LQKENI. The V segment lost 3 bases and the J segment 1 base; nucleotides outside the gene matches: 4. CDR3 coding DNA: TGTGCCAGCTCACCTACCAGGGGGCCGAACACTGAAGCTTTCTTT. This encodes CASSPTRGPNTEAFF. The complete variable domain, with remaining parts taken from reference TRBV18 and TRBJ1-1, reads NAGVMQNPRHLVRRRGQEARLRCSPMKGHSHVYWYRQLPEEGLKFMVYLQKENIIDESGMPKERFSAEFPKEGPSILRIQQVVRGDSAAYFCASSPTRGPNTEAFFGQGTRLTVV.

The V and J genes are TRBV5-1 and TRBJ2-4; D is undetermined. The V end was cut by 0 bases, the J end by 1 base, with 8 bases between. The germline V gene has CDR1 SGHRS and CDR2 YFSETQ. This CDR3 has 15 amino acids. CDR3 loop: CASSLGQTAKNIQYF. DNA for the CDR3: TGCGCCAGCAGCTTGGGTCAGACTGCCAAAAACATTCAGTACTTC.

Worth noting for this clone: One end of the junction is discordant with germline, which a read error may explain. The chain recombines TRBV7-7 with TRBJ1-1; the match to TRBD1 covers 9 bases. The germline CDR1 and CDR2 sequences are SSHAT and FNYEAQ (reference sequence). The CDR3 covers 13 residues. CDR3: CASSSDRGTEAFF. In DNA form, the CDR3 reads TGTGCTAGCAGCTCTGACAGGGGGACTGAAGCTTTCTTT.

The chain carries TRBV27 and TRBJ1-2, with a tentative D call TRBD1 (5 bases). Germline V gives CDR1 MNHEY, CDR2 SMNVEV (reference sequence). The CDR3 consists of 13 residues. Trimming took off 6 bases at V and 4 bases at J, with 12 bases between the two ends. CDR3 bases: TGTGCCAGCAGCGCACAGGTGAGCTATGGCTACACCTTC. Protein sequence: CASSAQVSYGYTF.

V and J are TRBV6-1 and TRBJ2-7; no reliable D call. Per germline, CDR1 MNHNS and CDR2 SASEGT. This CDR3 is built from 16 residues. The V end lost 2 bases, the J end lost 6 bases, and 20 bases lay between the germline ends. CDR3 protein: CASSEFSLGLSPEQYF. CDR3 DNA: TGTGCCAGCAGTGAATTTAGCCTAGGCTTGTCTCCCGAGCAGTACTTC.

On this clone itself: The germline gene is not matched at one end of the junction; a read error may be the cause. V is TRBV6-1 and J is TRBJ2-7; 8 bases fit TRBD1. The CDR3 spans 14 residues. CDR1 is MNHNS, CDR2 SASEGT, per germline. The CDR3 nucleotides are TGTGCCAGCAGCGAAGACAGGGGATGGTACGAGCAGTACTTC. Translation gives CASSEDRGWYEQYF.

The sample holds one count of this clone. The gene calls are TRBV20-1 and TRBJ1-2; D call uncertain. Trimming shortened V by 3 bases and J by 13 bases, and 15 bases separated the two germline ends. This CDR3 is built from 11 residues. Germline V gene sequence: CDR1 DFQATT, CDR2 SNEGSKA (reference sequence). The CDR3 protein is CSARRADLTTF. The CDR3 DNA sequence: TGCAGTGCTAGGAGGGCTGACCTGACCACCTTC.

This chain joins TRBV9 and TRBJ2-5; 9 bases line up with TRBD2. Trimming at V came to 0 bases and at J to 5 bases, leaving 5 bases not matched to a gene. Germline values: CDR1 SGDLS, CDR2 YYNGEE. CDR3 length: 15 residues. The CDR3 spells CASSVERGARETQYF. As DNA, the CDR3 is TGTGCCAGCAGCGTAGAGCGGGGGGCGCGGGAGACCCAGTACTTC.

The chain has TRBV7-2 and TRBJ1-3; D remains unclear. Trimming removed 5 bases at V and 6 bases at J, with 8 bases between. Germline loops: CDR1 SGHTA, CDR2 FQGNSA. This CDR3 is 12 amino acids long. In DNA form, the CDR3 reads TGTGCCAGCAGCACAGCTACAAACACCATATATTTT. Translating gives CASSTATNTIYF.

The rearrangement uses TRBV30 and TRBJ2-3; D is unclear. The CDR3 is 13 residues long. Germline V gene lookup returns CDR1 GTSNPN and CDR2 SVGIG (reference sequence). Trimming took 5 bases from V and 6 from J, leaving 15 bases between them. The CDR3 DNA reads as TGTGCCTGGGGTAGGAGCCTCGAGGATACGCAGTATTTT. Protein product: CAWGRSLEDTQYF.

V gene TRBV6-5 combines with J gene TRBJ2-7; 7 nucleotides line up with TRBD2. Germline values: CDR1 MNHEY, CDR2 SVGAGI. The CDR3 extends over 15 amino acids. Trimming cost V 5 bases and J 2 bases; bases outside gene matches: 9. The CDR3 DNA is TGTGCCAGCAGTCCCACGGGGGGAACCACCTACGAGCAGTACTTC. It codes for CASSPTGGTTYEQYF.

In this sample, this clone turned up once. J is TRBJ2-7 and V is TRBV12-3 or TRBV12-4; TRBD1 agrees at 7 bases. The V and J ends lost 6 bases and 2 bases, in that order; junction bases with no gene match: 4. This CDR3 is built from 13 residues. The CDR3 loop is CASSQGQTYEQYF. In DNA form, the CDR3 reads TGTGCCAGCAGCCAGGGACAGACCTACGAGCAGTACTTC.

As DNA, the CDR3 is TGTGCCAGCAGCTTAGTCGGCGGGAATACAATACAATACAATGAGCAGTTCTTC. Its protein is CASSLVGGNTIQYNEQFF. The genes are TRBV7-9 and TRBJ2-1; D may be TRBD2 (6 bases). This CDR3 has 18 amino acids. The ends were cut back, 1 base at V and 4 bases at J, with 20 bases in the middle. Germline CDR1 and CDR2: SEHNR and FQNEAQ (reference sequence). The entire variable domain, with the rest obtained from reference TRBV7-9 and TRBJ2-1, is as follows: DTGVSQNPRHKITKRGQNVTFRCDPISEHNRLYWYRQTLGQGPEFLTYFQNEAQLEKSRLLSDRFSAERPKGSFSTLEIQRTEQGDSAMYLCASSLVGGNTIQYNEQFFGPGTRLTVL.

The chain joins TRBV13 to TRBJ1-2, with D perhaps TRBD1 (6 bases). Between the trimmed V and J ends, which lost 3 bases and 6 bases, there was a span of 14 bases. Germline V CDR1 and CDR2: PRHDT, FYEKMQ (reference sequence). CDR3 length equals 14 residues. CDR3 region: CASSFPGGPDGYTF. The CDR3 DNA reads as TGTGCCAGCAGCTTTCCGGGGGGCCCGGATGGCTACACCTTC.

This rearrangement joins TRBV3-1 (or the pseudogene TRBV3-2) to TRBJ2-7; possible D gene TRBD1, 6 bases. The CDR3 is made up of 13 amino acids. Trimming took 3 bases from V and 2 from J, leaving 8 bases between them. CDR1 and CDR2 from the germline V gene are LGHDT and YNNKEL (reference sequence). The CDR3 DNA sequence: TGTGCCAGCAGCCAGGCAGGGGCCTACGAGCAGTACTTC. Protein: CASSQAGAYEQYF.

The chain carries TRBV5-1 and TRBJ2-1; TRBD1 aligns across 10 bases. Per germline, CDR1 SGHRS and CDR2 YFSETQ. With 0 bases clipped from V and 3 bases from J, the junction kept 6 bases outside the gene matches. The CDR3 runs 17 residues. CDR3 sequence: CASSLDGWTGGYNEQFF. DNA of the CDR3: TGCGCCAGCAGCTTGGATGGGTGGACAGGGGGCTACAATGAGCAGTTCTTC.

A single count supports this clone. The chain employs TRBV15 and TRBJ1-1; D uncertain. Germline lookup yields CDR1 LNHNV and CDR2 YYDKDF (reference sequence). Trimming took off 0 bases at V and 6 bases at J, with 5 bases between the two ends. This CDR3 spans 12 amino acids. The CDR3 sequence is CATSRDVAEAFF. The CDR3 coding sequence is TGTGCCACCAGCAGAGATGTCGCTGAAGCTTTCTTT.

The genes are TRBV28 and TRBJ2-7, with D possibly TRBD1 on 6 matching bases. The CDR3 consists of 15 residues. Trimming left V 7 bases short and J 3 bases short, with 19 bases between. CDR1 is MDHEN, CDR2 SYDVKM, per germline. CDR3 coding DNA: TGTGCCAGCACAACAAGCAAGGGGACAAGCTACGAGCAGTACTTC. The encoded protein is CASTTSKGTSYEQYF.

The genes are TRBV5-4 and TRBJ2-1, with 10 bases matching TRBD2. V was clipped by 1 base and J by 8 bases; unmatched bases: 9. The CDR3 contains 16 residues. CDR1 is SGHNT and CDR2 is YYREEE in the germline V gene (reference sequence). The CDR3 nucleotides read TGTGCCAGCAGCTTGAGGGCTAGCGGGAGTTACGATGAGCAGTTCTTC. Amino acids: CASSLRASGSYDEQFF.

By frequency in the sample, this clone is large. V is TRBV28 and J is TRBJ1-5, with D unclear. The germline V and J ends were trimmed by 1 base and 4 bases, with 11 bases remaining between them. Germline CDR1 reads MDHEN; CDR2 reads SYDVKM. The CDR3 contains 15 residues. CDR3 sequence (DNA): TGTGCCAGCAGTTTATCAGCGGAAGGAAATCAGCCCCAGCATTTT. Encoded protein: CASSLSAEGNQPQHF.

Written as DNA, the CDR3 is TGTGCCAGCAGCCCTCGAGGTGTGTCCGATACGCAGTATTTT. Translation: CASSPRGVSDTQYF. This rearrangement joins TRBV9 to TRBJ2-3, with D uncertain. V was pared by 4 bases and J by 6 bases, with 15 bases between. Germline lookup yields CDR1 SGDLS and CDR2 YYNGEE. This CDR3 spans 14 amino acids.

The V gene is TRBV7-2, the J gene TRBJ1-2; TRBD1 aligns across 10 bases. The CDR3 extends over 16 amino acids. CDR1 SGHTA and CDR2 FQGNSA come from the germline V gene. The ends lost 5 bases at V and 2 bases at J; junction bases unmatched: 8. The CDR3 protein is CASSPRTGGQNYGYTF. The CDR3 DNA follows: TGTGCCAGCAGCCCCCGGACAGGGGGACAAAACTATGGCTACACCTTC.

This chain uses TRBV4-1 with TRBJ2-2, with TRBD1 matching 7 bases. The ends lost 2 bases at V and 4 bases at J; junction bases unmatched: 10. The CDR3 length is 17 residues. CDR1 and CDR2 from the germline V gene are MGHRA and YSYEKL. CDR3 coding DNA: TGCGCCAGCAGCCAAAGAAGAAGCCCAGGGGGCACCGGGGAGCTGTTTTTT. It is translated as CASSQRRSPGGTGELFF.

The gene calls are TRBV3-1 (or the pseudogene TRBV3-2) and TRBJ2-5, with D perhaps TRBD1 (5 bases). Trimming removed 3 bases from V and 2 bases from J, with 10 bases in between. This CDR3 comprises 14 residues. Germline-derived CDR1 and CDR2 are LGHDT and YNNKEL (reference sequence). As DNA, the CDR3 is TGTGCCAGCAGCCACCCAGGGAATCAAGAGACCCAGTACTTC. Protein product: CASSHPGNQETQYF.

The genes are TRBV18 and TRBJ2-7, with 7 bases identical to TRBD1. Germline CDR1 KGHSH, CDR2 LQKENI. The CDR3 totals 15 residues. V lost 3 bases, J lost 3 bases, and 8 bases stayed unmatched. Written as DNA, the CDR3 is TGTGCCAGCTCACCTTACACGGGACAGAGCTACGAGCAGTACTTC. As protein: CASSPYTGQSYEQYF.